Listed below are T cell receptor beta chains from one sample, sequenced in a study of blood T cell repertoires in COVID-19. TCRdb keeps only in-frame clones here, not all; method: immunoSEQ multiplex PCR. The sample includes some 200,000 clones, about 86% seen only once; the top ten take 2% to 2.5%. The sample comprised peripheral blood. The source is a woman in her fifties or sixties with acute or convalescent COVID-19. The conserved cysteine and the conserved F or W are not part of the CDR3 here.

V | CDR3
TRBV5-1 | ASSPGQGNTEAF
TRBV27 | ASSLAGGLLYQETQY
TRBV15 | ATRPGQGNVQPQH
TRBV6-5 | ASRSTEGADTQY
TRBV29-1 | SVGKRHNSGTDTQY
TRBV10-3 | AISPGTGGEMNTEAF
TRBV19 | ASKSGGRRLGYT
TRBV2 | ASSPPSGGRGLQETQY
TRBV2 | ASSEGLAAYNEQF
TRBV19 | ASSMLTGGSNTEAF
TRBV7-3 | ASSLTRGGNTEAF
TRBV11-3 | ASSLRRDTQY
TRBV27 | ASSFQGLAGGLDTQY
TRBV6-6 | ASSYDFDTGEAF
TRBV13 | ASSKRGSEQY
TRBV19 | ASRSRGNQPQH
TRBV3-1/TRBV3-2 | ASRPRGRNTEAF
TRBV3-1/TRBV3-2 | ASSPVRSDQPQH
TRBV2 | ASQTGQGADEAF
TRBV2 | ASNKGQGDYEQY
TRBV2 | ASNPGMGQYEQY
TRBV19 | ASSFRDSPLH
TRBV6-5 | ASRVTSGDTYEQY
TRBV5-1 | ASSFQQPNEKLF
TRBV9 | ASSATGVSAEAF
TRBV11-2 | ASSLDQLAGGPTTQY
TRBV7-9 | ASSLTSGGLSSTDTQY
TRBV6-2/TRBV6-3 | ASSYSPQGLGYT
TRBV7-2 | ASSLGLLPTGELF
TRBV6-6 | ASSPSYNEQF
TRBV2 | ASSAQAATNEKLF
TRBV7-3 | ASSSTGGTQY
TRBV5-1 | ASSSGWGLNTEAF
TRBV9 | ASSVGVGQGLRSTGELF
TRBV5-1 | ASFRSGGTGELF
TRBV3-1/TRBV3-2 | ASSPSYTRQGSYEQY
TRBV6-5 | ASSRQGIGDGYT
TRBV6-5 | ASSYSSQGDYGYT
TRBV7-6 | ASSTNSGPNTGELF
TRBV28 | ASSPQSGEVGYT
TRBV5-1 | ASSSGAKGGTEAF
TRBV5-6 | ASSFRQANYGYT
TRBV12-5 | ASGSSDRGDNEQF
TRBV19 | ASSPRELLGGYT
TRBV6-1 | ASSEMTESSYEQY
TRBV6-5 | ASTPDGKNSPLH
TRBV13 | ASSSQKWEEQY
TRBV10-3 | AISSSDSYTYGYT
TRBV6-6 | ASISSYNSPLH
TRBV9 | ASSVSAGAGEQF
TRBV9 | ASSVSPDPDRAYGNTIY
TRBV13 | ASTMRLTGGAGYT
TRBV29-1 | SVAESGRTGAQY
TRBV7-9 | ASSLQGNYGYT
TRBV2 | ASIPPNTEAF
TRBV6-6 | ASSSEGVGGYT
TRBV6-6 | ASSPPGQGARGELF
TRBV2 | ASSDGTGGLEGYT
TRBV6-5 | ASSYGGGRNEQF